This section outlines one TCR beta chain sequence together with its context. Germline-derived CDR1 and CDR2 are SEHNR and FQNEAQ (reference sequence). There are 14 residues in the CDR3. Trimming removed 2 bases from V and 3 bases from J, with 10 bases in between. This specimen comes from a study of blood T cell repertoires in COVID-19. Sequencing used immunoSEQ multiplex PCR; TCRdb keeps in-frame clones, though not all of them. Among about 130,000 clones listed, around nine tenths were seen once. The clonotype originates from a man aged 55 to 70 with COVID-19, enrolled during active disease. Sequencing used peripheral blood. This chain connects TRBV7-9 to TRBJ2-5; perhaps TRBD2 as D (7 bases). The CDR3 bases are TGTGCCAGCAGCTTACGGGGGGCTGAAGAGACCCAGTACTTC. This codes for CASSLRGAEETQYF.